This is a list of T cell receptor beta chains from one sample in a study of T cells in localized non-small cell lung cancer. Sequencing used immunoSEQ multiplex PCR; TCRdb keeps in-frame clones, though not all of them. In the table there are tens of thousands of clones, around 89% of which are singletons. The sample was peripheral blood, taken before any cancer treatment. Receptors originate from a woman aged 35-70 years with stage I squamous cell lung carcinoma. CDR3s include the opening cysteine and the closing phenylalanine or tryptophan. Fields, in order: D gene, clone size, V gene, J gene, CDR3 protein, CDR3 DNA. D genes are given only for firm matches. Where a row states a size, it is once, few, many or the class of an expanded clone; other rows omit it.

TRBD1	-	TRBV10-3	TRBJ1-2	CAISETGGFYGYTF	TGTGCCATCAGTGAGACAGGGGGCTTTTATGGCTACACCTTC
TRBD1	-	TRBV30	TRBJ2-5	CAWSVSWDRGQETQYF	TGTGCCTGGAGTGTAAGCTGGGACAGGGGTCAAGAGACCCAGTACTTC
-	-	TRBV28	TRBJ1-2	CASSFIGENGYTF	TGTGCCAGCAGTTTTATAGGGGAGAACGGCTACACCTTC
-	-	TRBV5-1	TRBJ1-6	CASSLGTEIWSPLHF	TGCGCCAGCAGCTTGGGGACCGAGATATGGTCACCCCTCCACTTT
TRBD1	once	TRBV5-1	TRBJ1-2	CASSLEGGQGGFGYTF	TGCGCCAGCAGCCTGGAGGGAGGACAGGGTGGTTTTGGCTACACCTTC
TRBD1	once	TRBV7-8	TRBJ2-7	CASSLGTGYEQYF	TGTGCCAGCAGCCTCGGGACAGGCTACGAGCAGTACTTC
TRBD1	-	TRBV27	TRBJ1-1	CASSLLGDSNTEAFF	TGTGCCAGCAGTTTACTTGGGGACAGCAACACTGAAGCTTTCTTT
-	-	TRBV15	TRBJ1-1	CATSRVGAGPTEAFF	TGTGCCACCAGCAGAGTCGGGGCAGGACCCACTGAAGCTTTCTTT
TRBD1	-	TRBV6-5	TRBJ1-1	CASRPRQGNTEAFF	TGTGCCAGCAGGCCCAGACAGGGAAACACTGAAGCTTTCTTT
TRBD1	-	TRBV5-8	TRBJ1-5	CASSLKGADQPQHF	TGTGCCAGCAGCTTGAAGGGGGCTGATCAGCCCCAGCATTTT
TRBD1	once	TRBV5-4	TRBJ2-5	CASSLVTGADFGTQYF	TGTGCCAGCAGCTTGGTGACAGGGGCCGATTTTGGGACCCAGTACTTC
-	-	TRBV2	TRBJ1-5	CASRNRDTQPQHF	TGTGCCAGCAGGAACCGGGACACCCAGCCCCAGCATTTT
-	-	TRBV5-1	TRBJ1-2	CASSLAADYGYTF	TGCGCCAGCAGCTTGGCCGCAGACTATGGCTACACCTTC
TRBD1	-	TRBV2	TRBJ1-5	CASNPGTGGGQPQHF	TGTGCCAGCAACCCAGGGACAGGGGGCGGTCAGCCCCAGCATTTT
-	few	TRBV5-5	TRBJ2-5	CASSLEAWRGQETQYF	TGTGCCAGCAGCTTGGAGGCGTGGCGTGGGCAAGAGACCCAGTACTTC
-	-	TRBV18	TRBJ2-3	CASSRGPSPTDTQYF	TGTGCCAGCTCACGGGGCCCAAGCCCCACAGATACGCAGTATTTT
-	-	TRBV6-5	TRBJ1-1	CASRPNRDHTEAFF	TGTGCCAGCAGACCCAACCGGGACCACACTGAAGCTTTCTTT
-	-	TRBV30	TRBJ2-2	CAWSFRSTGELFF	TGTGCCTGGAGTTTCCGGAGCACCGGGGAGCTGTTTTTT
-	-	TRBV5-1	TRBJ2-6	CASSLVASSGANVLTF	TGCGCCAGCAGCTTGGTTGCTAGCTCTGGGGCCAACGTCCTGACTTTC
TRBD1	-	TRBV9	TRBJ1-6	CASSETGYNSPLHF	TGTGCCAGCAGCGAGACAGGGTATAATTCACCCCTCCACTTT
-	-	TRBV5-1	TRBJ2-2	CASSLAANTGELFF	TGCGCCAGCAGCTTGGCAGCGAACACCGGGGAGCTGTTTTTT
TRBD1	-	TRBV7-8	TRBJ2-1	CASSLEVGGDEQFF	TGTGCCAGCAGCTTAGAGGTAGGGGGCGATGAGCAGTTCTTC
-	-	TRBV2	TRBJ1-1	CATTPSAGNTEAFF	TGTGCCACCACACCATCGGCTGGCAACACTGAAGCTTTCTTT
-	-	TRBV4-2	TRBJ2-4	CASSQERSSGLAKNIQYF	TGTGCCAGCAGCCAAGAGAGGAGTTCCGGGCTAGCCAAAAACATTCAGTACTTC
TRBD1	-	TRBV2	TRBJ1-6	CASSEGGQGNSPLHF	TGTGCCAGCAGTGAAGGGGGACAGGGTAATTCACCCCTCCACTTT
-	-	TRBV4-2	TRBJ1-6	CASSQGNELQVRNSPLHF	TGTGCCAGCAGCCAAGGGAACGAATTACAGGTTCGCAATTCACCCCTCCACTTT
-	-	TRBV2	TRBJ1-1	CASSEVGTTYTEAFF	TGTGCCAGCAGTGAGGTCGGGACAACCTACACTGAAGCTTTCTTT
-	-	TRBV6-5	TRBJ1-4	CASRLGRGEKLFF	TGTGCCAGCAGATTGGGACGGGGAGAAAAACTGTTTTTT
-	-	TRBV7-9	TRBJ2-7	CASSFGRDSYEQYF	TGTGCCAGCAGCTTTGGAAGGGACTCCTACGAGCAGTACTTC